Detailed here is one T cell receptor beta chain. In the original processing: Reference gene primers were amplified, and this amplification served to estimate nucleated cell counts. The data were produced by immunoSEQ multiplex PCR, yet TCRdb's version contains in-frame clones alone and is incomplete. That table furnishes V, J and clone size, whereas the DNA furnished D and trimming. Of 98,000 or so clones detected, 71% appear once; the ten largest clones hold about 1.8%. The data were obtained in a study of blood T cell repertoires in COVID-19. The overall study: COVID-19 samples from acute and convalescent phases originated in the United States, Italy and Spain. Sample material is recorded as cDNA or gDNA derived from T cells, B-cell-depleted T cells, or PBMCs.

This CDR3 region has 16 residues. V was pared by 5 bases and J by 1 base, with 3 bases of the junction left unmatched. Germline CDR1 MNHEY, CDR2 SMNVEV (reference sequence). The material sequenced was peripheral blood. The sequence derives from a middle-aged woman with acute or convalescent COVID-19. V gene TRBV27 combines with J gene TRBJ2-2; 11 bases are a match to TRBD1. CDR3 region: CASSRTGGGNTGELFF. CDR3 DNA sequence: TGTGCCAGCAGTCGGACAGGGGGCGGGAACACCGGGGAGCTGTTTTTT.